A selection of T cell receptor beta chains follows, all from one sample in a study of CD8 T cells in Susac syndrome. TCRdb independently ran MiXCR on the immunoSEQ multiplex PCR reads; one entry per CDR3 protein. This sample has over 150,000 distinct CDR3 sequences; 95% to 96% occur once, and the top ten carry less than 0.15%. The sequencing sample was made of CD4+ T cells from PBMCs. Source of these receptors: a human donor with Susac syndrome. The CDR3 runs from the conserved cysteine through the conserved F or W. The order of the fields is V gene, J gene, D gene, clone size, CDR3 DNA, CDR3 protein. The D gene is left open where the match is weak. Some rows mark clone size as missing; the rest say once, few, many or name a class of expanded clone.

v_gene: TRBV6-5
j_gene: TRBJ2-3
d_gene: -
abundance: -
CDR3nt: TGTGCCAGCAGTCAAAGTAGAGATACGCAGTATTTT
CDR3aa: CASSQSRDTQYF

v_gene: TRBV5-1
j_gene: TRBJ2-2
d_gene: TRBD1
abundance: -
CDR3nt: TGCGCCAGCAGTTCCAGGGGGCAGAGCACCGGGGAGCTGTTTTTT
CDR3aa: CASSSRGQSTGELFF

v_gene: TRBV29-1
j_gene: TRBJ2-5
d_gene: -
abundance: -
CDR3nt: -
CDR3aa: CSVEVVSGPGETQYF

v_gene: TRBV29-1
j_gene: TRBJ2-3
d_gene: TRBD2
abundance: -
CDR3nt: TGCAGCGTGGGAGCGGGAGGAACCGATACGCAGTATTTT
CDR3aa: CSVGAGGTDTQYF

v_gene: TRBV29-1
j_gene: TRBJ2-1
d_gene: TRBD1
abundance: once
CDR3nt: TGCAGCGTTCGGACAGGGCACTCCTACAATGAGCAGTTCTTC
CDR3aa: CSVRTGHSYNEQFF

v_gene: TRBV6-1
j_gene: TRBJ1-5
d_gene: -
abundance: -
CDR3nt: TGTGCCAGCACTGAGAGCAATCAGCCCCAGCATTTT
CDR3aa: CASTESNQPQHF

v_gene: TRBV20-1
j_gene: TRBJ1-2
d_gene: TRBD1
abundance: -
CDR3nt: TGCAGTGCTAGGCAGGGGGCCAGAGATGGCTACACCTTC
CDR3aa: CSARQGARDGYTF

v_gene: TRBV28
j_gene: TRBJ2-1
d_gene: -
abundance: -
CDR3nt: TGTGCCAGCAGTTTTGGCTACAATGAGCAGTTCTTC
CDR3aa: CASSFGYNEQFF

v_gene: TRBV14
j_gene: TRBJ2-2
d_gene: -
abundance: -
CDR3nt: TGTGCCAGCAGCCAAGCCCAGGGGCCGTGGAACACCGGGGAGCTGTTTTTT
CDR3aa: CASSQAQGPWNTGELFF

v_gene: TRBV3-1
j_gene: TRBJ2-3
d_gene: TRBD2
abundance: -
CDR3nt: TGTGCCAGCAGCAGGACTAGCGGGTTTAGCACAGATACGCAGTATTTT
CDR3aa: CASSRTSGFSTDTQYF

v_gene: TRBV7-9
j_gene: TRBJ2-7
d_gene: TRBD2
abundance: -
CDR3nt: TGTGCCAGCAGCTTCTTTTGGACTAGCGGGAGGGATGTCGCTGACGAGCAGTACTTC
CDR3aa: CASSFFWTSGRDVADEQYF